This T cell receptor beta chain comes out of a study of cytomegalovirus exposure and HLA in healthy donors. The study, taken as a whole, reports: Previous analysis showed most TCR beta V segments were productive about 87% or about 30% of the time. Most TCR sequences proved rare, with some public TCRs found in many donors. The study put 150 to 200 TCR beta chains on its list as cytomegalovirus-associated. TRBV6-2, TRBV6-3 and other indistinguishable V segments were excluded.

As for this clone: No antigen is known for it.

This CDR3 has 16 residues. Germline CDR1 reads KGHSH; CDR2 reads LQKENI. Trimming removed 4 bases from V and 0 bases from J, with 13 bases in between. The PCR was carried out with 60 Vbeta primers and 13 Jbeta primers. The method was immunoSEQ multiplex PCR; TCRdb's version includes in-frame clones alone and lacks a portion of them. Of 150,000 to 200,000 clones in the sample, just over 75% were seen once. This receptor was obtained from a woman aged 40 to 50 in good health and CMV-seronegative. The J gene is TRBJ2-1, the V gene TRBV18; D is uncertain. The specimen sequenced was PBMCs. The CDR3 nucleotides read TGTGCCAGCTCACGACTGACTGTCCCCTCCTACAATGAGCAGTTCTTC. Translated, it gives CASSRLTVPSYNEQFF.